What follows are 13 T cell receptor beta chains derived from one specimen sequenced in a study of CD8+CD57+ T cells in acquired aplastic anemia. Both TCR beta VDJ combination and CDR3 sequence profiling were carried out. Genomic DNA was the template for this profiling. TCRdb itself ran the reads through MiXCR, one entry per CDR3 protein. Of about 160,000 distinct CDR3 sequences listed, over 70% are singletons. Selection for sequencing was limited to patients who had shown CD8+CD57+ cell expansion by flow cytometry. Sequenced: sorted CD4+, CD8+, or CD8+CD57+ T cells (not recorded which) from PBMCs. The receptors come from a human donor with aplastic anemia.

This clonotype was found a few times. The chain links TRBV10-3 to TRBJ1-5; 10 nucleotides line up with TRBD1. CDR1 is ENHRY and CDR2 is SYGVKD in the germline V gene. V shed 11 bases and J 4 bases; nucleotides not matched to a gene: 11. The CDR3 has 15 amino acids. CDR3 DNA: TGTGCCTCGGCCGGGGGACAGGGGTCGAATCAGCCCCAGCATTTT. It encodes CASAGGQGSNQPQHF.

This sequence joins TRBV7-3 and TRBJ1-1; D is undetermined. This CDR3 is 14 amino acids long. Germline lookup yields CDR1 SGHTA and CDR2 FQGTGA. V was shortened by 5 bases and J by 5 bases, with 15 bases between the two germline ends. The CDR3: CASSPLGGGTEAFF. The CDR3 DNA sequence: TGTGCCAGCAGCCCCCTTGGTGGAGGGACTGAAGCTTTCTTT.

The chain couples TRBV24-1 to TRBJ2-7; D is perhaps TRBD1 or TRBD2 (5 bases each). CDR1 and CDR2 from the germline V gene are KGHDR and SFDVKD. V lost 0 bases to trimming and J lost 6 bases, with 11 bases between them. This CDR3 is built from 14 residues. CDR3 in amino acids: CATSDLGAGGEQYF. CDR3 nucleotide sequence: TGTGCCACCAGTGATTTGGGGGCGGGTGGCGAGCAGTACTTC.

The DNA for the CDR3 is TGTGCCATCATGACAGGGGGAACCGCTAACTATGGCTACACCTTC. Its translation is CAIMTGGTANYGYTF. The rearrangement uses TRBV10-3 and TRBJ1-2; 9 nucleotides match TRBD1. Germline V gene lookup returns CDR1 ENHRY and CDR2 SYGVKD. Unmatched junction bases numbered 6, after V lost 7 bases and J lost 0 bases. CDR3 length equals 15 residues.

This clonotype was recorded once. The gene calls are TRBV9 and TRBJ1-2; D is perhaps TRBD1 (5 bases). CDR3 length equals 15 residues. Germline values: CDR1 SGDLS, CDR2 YYNGEE. V was trimmed by 3 bases and J by 6 bases, leaving 18 bases between them. DNA for the CDR3: TGTGCCAGCAGCGCAGAAGGCATGGGACTTAATGGCTACACCTTC. Translation gives CASSAEGMGLNGYTF.

This clonotype was seen only a few times. The genes are TRBV20-1 and TRBJ1-5, with a possible D match to TRBD1 (5 bases). V was shortened by 6 bases and J by 7 bases, with 19 bases between the two germline ends. This CDR3 spans 14 amino acids. Per the germline V gene, CDR1 is DFQATT and CDR2 is SNEGSKA (reference sequence). CDR3 bases: TGCAGTGCGGATGAGTTGGCAGGGAACCAGCCCCAGCATTTT. It codes for CSADELAGNQPQHF.

This clonotype appeared a few times. CDR3 loop: CASMSENYGYTF. CDR3 nucleotides: TGTGCCAGCATGTCAGAAAACTATGGCTACACCTTC. This sequence joins TRBV2 and TRBJ1-2; D call uncertain. CDR1 and CDR2 from the germline V gene are SNHLY and FYNNEI. The CDR3 contains 12 residues. The V end lost 7 bases, the J end lost 2 bases, and 8 bases lay between the germline ends.

The chain carries TRBV24-1 and TRBJ2-3; D may be TRBD2 (7 bases). The CDR3 length is 16 residues. The V and J ends lost 6 bases and 4 bases respectively, with 19 bases between them. Germline V gives CDR1 KGHDR, CDR2 SFDVKD. Here the CDR3 DNA reads TGTGCCACCAGTCCTTCACGCGGGGGCAGGTCAGATACGCAGTATTTT. Translated, it gives CATSPSRGGRSDTQYF.

The chain combines TRBV7-8 with TRBJ2-3; no clear D gene. Germline assignment: CDR1 SGHVS and CDR2 FQNEAQ. This CDR3 is 13 amino acids long. Trimming left V 3 bases short and J 4 bases short, with 8 bases between. CDR3 amino acids: CASSFVSADTQYF. The CDR3 DNA is TGTGCCAGCAGCTTCGTGTCGGCAGATACGCAGTATTTT.

This sequence joins TRBV7-8 and TRBJ2-2, with TRBD1 matching 7 bases. Germline V gene data show CDR1 as SGHVS and CDR2 as FQNEAQ. The CDR3 runs 16 residues. The V and J ends lost 5 bases and 3 bases, in that order; junction bases with no gene match: 9. This CDR3 is CASSNIRGLDTGELFF. As DNA, the CDR3 is TGTGCCAGCAGCAACATCAGGGGGTTGGACACCGGGGAGCTGTTTTTT. The full variable domain, completed using reference TRBV7-8 and TRBJ2-2, is GAGVSQSPRYKVAKRGQDVALRCDPISGHVSLFWYQQALGQGPEFLTYFQNEAQLDKSGLPSDRFFAERPEGSVSTLKIQRTQQEDSAVYLCASSNIRGLDTGELFFGEGSRLTVL.

The J gene is TRBJ1-1, the V gene TRBV7-6; possibly TRBD1 for D (5 bases). V lost 5 bases and J lost 4, with 14 bases in between. The CDR3 has 14 residues. Germline V gene sequence: CDR1 SGHVS, CDR2 FNYEAQ. CDR3 coding DNA: TGTGCCAGCAGCCCGTTCGGGGGGAGCACTGAAGCTTTCTTT. This codes for CASSPFGGSTEAFF.

The chain is built from TRBV2 and TRBJ1-2; tentative D call: TRBD1 (6 bases). Germline assignment: CDR1 SNHLY and CDR2 FYNNEI. The CDR3 consists of 14 residues. Deletions cut 1 base from V and 3 bases from J, with 9 bases between. The CDR3 region is CASSEVPGDYGYTF. In nucleotides, the CDR3 is TGTGCCAGCAGTGAAGTTCCAGGGGACTATGGCTACACCTTC.

The chain has TRBV11-2 and TRBJ2-5; 10 bases line up with TRBD1. The CDR3 sequence is 16 residues long. The germline CDR1 and CDR2 sequences are SGHAT and FQNNGV. V lost 3 bases, J lost 5 bases, and 9 bases stayed unmatched. The CDR3, as DNA: TGTGCCAGCAGCTTTGTTTTGGACAGGGGGTTCGAGACCCAGTACTTC. Amino acids: CASSFVLDRGFETQYF.